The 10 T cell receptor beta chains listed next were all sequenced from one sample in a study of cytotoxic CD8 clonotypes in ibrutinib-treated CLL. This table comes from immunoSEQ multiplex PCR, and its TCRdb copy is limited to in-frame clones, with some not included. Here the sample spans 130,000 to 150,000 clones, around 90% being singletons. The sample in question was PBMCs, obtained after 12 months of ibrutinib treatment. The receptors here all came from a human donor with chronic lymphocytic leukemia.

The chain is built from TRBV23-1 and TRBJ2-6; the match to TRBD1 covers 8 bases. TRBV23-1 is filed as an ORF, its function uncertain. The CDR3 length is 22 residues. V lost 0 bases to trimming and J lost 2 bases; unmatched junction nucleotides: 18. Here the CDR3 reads CASSQSRWDRTGTTAGANVLTF. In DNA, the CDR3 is TGCGCCAGCAGTCAATCGCGTTGGGACCGGACAGGGACAACGGCTGGGGCCAACGTCCTGACTTTC.

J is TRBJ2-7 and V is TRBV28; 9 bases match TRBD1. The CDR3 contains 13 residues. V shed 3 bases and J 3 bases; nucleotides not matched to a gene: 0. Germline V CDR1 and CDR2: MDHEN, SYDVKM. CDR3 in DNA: TGTGCCAGCAGTTTGGACAGGGGCTACGAGCAGTACTTC. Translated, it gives CASSLDRGYEQYF.

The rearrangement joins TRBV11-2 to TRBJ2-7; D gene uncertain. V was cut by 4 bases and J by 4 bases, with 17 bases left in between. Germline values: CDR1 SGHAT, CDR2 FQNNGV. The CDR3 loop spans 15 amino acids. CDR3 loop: CASSSLPRSRYEQYF. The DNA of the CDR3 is TGTGCCAGCAGCTCCCTCCCAAGAAGCCGATACGAGCAGTACTTC. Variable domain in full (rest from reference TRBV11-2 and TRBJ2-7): EAGVAQSPRYKIIEKRQSVAFWCNPISGHATLYWYQQILGQGPKLLIQFQNNGVVDDSQLPKDRFSAERLKGVDSTLKIQPAKLEDSAVYLCASSSLPRSRYEQYFGPGTRLTVT.

DNA for the CDR3: TGTGCCAGTAGTTTGGGACTAGCGGGAAACACCGGGGAGCTGTTTTTT. Translating gives CASSLGLAGNTGELFF. This chain joins TRBV19 and TRBJ2-2, with 13 bases matching TRBD2. The V gene end was trimmed by 5 bases and the J gene end by 2 bases; junction bases not matched to a gene: 2. Per germline, CDR1 LNHDA and CDR2 SQIVND (reference sequence). CDR3 length equals 16 residues.

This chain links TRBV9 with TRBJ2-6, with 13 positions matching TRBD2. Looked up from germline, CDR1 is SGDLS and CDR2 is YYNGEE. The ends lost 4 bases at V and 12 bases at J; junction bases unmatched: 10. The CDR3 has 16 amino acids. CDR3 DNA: TGTGCCAGCAGCCCCCAGGGACTAGCGGGAACCCCCGTCCTGACTTTC. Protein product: CASSPQGLAGTPVLTF. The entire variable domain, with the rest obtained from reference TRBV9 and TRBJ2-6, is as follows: DSGVTQTPKHLITATGQRVTLRCSPRSGDLSVYWYQQSLDQGLQFLIQYYNGEERAKGNILERFSAQQFPDLHSELNLSSLELGDSALYFCASSPQGLAGTPVLTFGAGSRLTVL.

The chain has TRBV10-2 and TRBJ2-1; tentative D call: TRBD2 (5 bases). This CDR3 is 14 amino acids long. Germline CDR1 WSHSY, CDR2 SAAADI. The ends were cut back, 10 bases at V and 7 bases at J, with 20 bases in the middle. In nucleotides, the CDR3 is TGCGCCACCACTGGAGGAGGACTGCCAAATGAGCAGTTCTTC. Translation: CATTGGGLPNEQFF.

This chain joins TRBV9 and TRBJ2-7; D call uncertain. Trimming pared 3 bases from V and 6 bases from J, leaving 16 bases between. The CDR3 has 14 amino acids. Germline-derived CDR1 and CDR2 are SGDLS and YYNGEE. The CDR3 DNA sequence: TGTGCCAGCAGCGCCGGTGGTGGGGTTAGCGAGCAGTACTTC. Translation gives CASSAGGGVSEQYF.

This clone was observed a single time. CDR3 region: CASQGGPERTDTQYF. In nucleotides, the CDR3 is TGCGCCAGCCAGGGAGGACCTGAGAGAACAGATACGCAGTATTTT. The genes are TRBV5-1 and TRBJ2-3, with D possibly matching TRBD2 (6 bases). Trimming stripped 7 bases from V and 3 bases from J, with 18 bases between. The length of the CDR3 is 15 residues. Germline lookup yields CDR1 SGHRS and CDR2 YFSETQ.

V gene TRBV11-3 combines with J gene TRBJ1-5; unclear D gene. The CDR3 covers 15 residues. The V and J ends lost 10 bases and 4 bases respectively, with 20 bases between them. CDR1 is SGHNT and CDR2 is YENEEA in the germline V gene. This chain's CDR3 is CATGWRTEANQPQHF. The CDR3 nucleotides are TGTGCCACCGGTTGGCGAACCGAGGCAAATCAGCCCCAGCATTTT.

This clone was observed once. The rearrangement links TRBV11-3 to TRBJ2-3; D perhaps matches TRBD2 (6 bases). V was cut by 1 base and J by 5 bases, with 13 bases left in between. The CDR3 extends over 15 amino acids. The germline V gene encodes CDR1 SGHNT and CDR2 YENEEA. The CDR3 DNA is TGTGCCAGCAGCTTAGTGGGGGAGGCCGGAGATACGCAGTATTTT. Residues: CASSLVGEAGDTQYF. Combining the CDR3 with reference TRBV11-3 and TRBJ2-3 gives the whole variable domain EAGVVQSPRYKIIEKKQPVAFWCNPISGHNTLYWYLQNLGQGPELLIRYENEEAVDDSQLPKDRFSAERLKGVDSTLKIQPAELGDSAVYLCASSLVGEAGDTQYFGPGTRLTVL.